This T cell receptor beta chain emerged from a study of tumor-infiltrating lymphocytes in primary liver carcinoma. Study-level background: Those enrolled were patients of both sexes, who were aged 30 to 69 years.

Overall study findings and caveats: The study found only about 7-25% of top clones in all five tumor regions.

Joint extraction of RNA and DNA used 20-30 mg of bulk tissue that was unsorted. Patients underwent resection of primary liver carcinoma. Viable tumor cell content exceeded 80% in every tumor sample. Comment on this clonotype: Its target is not known. One junction end does not reproduce the germline sequence, and a read error may be involved.

The CDR3 is made up of 15 amino acids. Germline V gives CDR1 SGHNT, CDR2 YENEEA. Researchers generated TCR beta cDNA from approximately 450 ng of total RNA, relying on a constant-region primer. TCR beta libraries came from three nested multiplex PCR rounds using slightly modified ARM-PCR. Researchers ran the first two PCR rounds for roughly 10 cycles each with TRBV1-TRBV30 forward primers and a C-beta reverse primer. TCRdb re-called the multiplex PCR reads through MiXCR, storing one row per CDR3 protein. The sample records about 100,000 distinct CDR3 sequences, around 66% being singletons. The V call is TRBV11-3, the J call TRBJ2-1; 13 bases are a match to TRBD2. The TCR comes from a woman in her fifties or sixties with primary liver carcinoma and hepatitis B virus infection. Specimen: liver tumor tissue from sampling region 2. Subset specified: tumor region T2, inferior pole. The chain's CDR3 is CDSSLRTSGSHGQFF. DNA for the CDR3: TGTGACAGCAGCTTAAGGACTAGCGGGAGTCATGGGCAGTTCTTC.